Detailed here is one T cell receptor (beta chain). No antigen is known for it. TCRdb keeps only in-frame clones here, not all; method: immunoSEQ multiplex PCR. The data hold approximately 50,000 clones, with over 80% observed a single time. Noted time point: week 47, end of study. The investigators gave 300 ug of mutant IDH1 20-mer peptide in each vaccine dose, together with topical imiquimod. The data originate from a study of a mutant IDH1 vaccine in newly diagnosed glioma. In the study overall: The treated group averaged 40.4 years old and was roughly 62% male, roughly 38% female.

Whole-study results and caveats: Among top peripheral T cell clonotypes, changes seemed unrelated to pseudoprogression. Of all patients, around 93% showed vaccine-induced immune responses.

V dropped 4 bases and J dropped 1 base, with 7 bases sitting between them. This CDR3 comprises 14 residues. Germline-derived CDR1 and CDR2 are MRHNA and SNTAGT. The chain has TRBV6-4 and TRBJ2-2, with D perhaps TRBD2 (6 bases). The source material was PBMCs, sampled from a glioma patient whose treatment included an IDH1 peptide vaccine. This TCR derives from a woman aged 45-59 years with glioma. The CDR3 sequence: CASSGDLNTGELFF. In DNA form, the CDR3 reads TGTGCCAGCAGTGGGGACTTGAACACCGGGGAGCTGTTTTTT.